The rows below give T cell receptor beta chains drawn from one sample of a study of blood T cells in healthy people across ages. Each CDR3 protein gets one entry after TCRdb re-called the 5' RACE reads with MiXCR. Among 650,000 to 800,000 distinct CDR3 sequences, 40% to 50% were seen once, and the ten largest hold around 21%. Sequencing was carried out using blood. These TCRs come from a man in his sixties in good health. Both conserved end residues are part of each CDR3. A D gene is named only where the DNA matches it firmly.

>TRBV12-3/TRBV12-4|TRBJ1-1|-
CASSGQLQNTEAFF
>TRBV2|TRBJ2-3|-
CAWVVGEGTDTQYF
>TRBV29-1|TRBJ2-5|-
CSVDSDYQGDEQYF
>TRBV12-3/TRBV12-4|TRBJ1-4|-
CASSRRQGREKLFF
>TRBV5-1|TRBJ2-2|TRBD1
CASSYRDSNTGELFF
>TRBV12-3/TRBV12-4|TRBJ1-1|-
CASSLRAGVNTEAFF
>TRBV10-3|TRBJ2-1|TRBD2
CAISTPSSGGLGEQFF
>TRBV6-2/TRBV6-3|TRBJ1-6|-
CASLTKLNSPLHF
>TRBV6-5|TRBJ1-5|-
CASSPKGGQPQHF
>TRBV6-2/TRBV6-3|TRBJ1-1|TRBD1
CATLTGMNTEAFF
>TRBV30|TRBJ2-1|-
CAWSGTRGGEQFF
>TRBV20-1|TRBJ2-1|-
CSAPRWANNNEQFF
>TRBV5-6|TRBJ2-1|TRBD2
CASMLADKFHNEQFF
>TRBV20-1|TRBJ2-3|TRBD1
CSARDRGMADTQYF
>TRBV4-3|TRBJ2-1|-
CASSQDTGRAAYNEQFF
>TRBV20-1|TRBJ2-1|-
CSARGLDWNEQFF
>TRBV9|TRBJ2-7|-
CASSPFGRASYEQYF
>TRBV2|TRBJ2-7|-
CASSAHGGSPTREQYF
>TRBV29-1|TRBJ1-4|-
CSVEDGGSGWATNEKLFF
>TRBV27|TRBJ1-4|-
CASSFMGAAGEKLFF
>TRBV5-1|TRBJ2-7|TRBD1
CASSLAGGQDTWSSYEQYF
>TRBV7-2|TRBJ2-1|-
CASSSRGFRDNEQFF
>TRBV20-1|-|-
CSAGTEEAYNEQYF
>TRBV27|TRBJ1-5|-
CASSLLGPTGGNQPQHF
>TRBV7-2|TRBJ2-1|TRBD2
CASSLGLAGGPLNEQFF
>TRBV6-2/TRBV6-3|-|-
CASSGPQLQETQYF
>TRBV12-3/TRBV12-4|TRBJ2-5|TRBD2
CASSPTNTFGGVQETQYF
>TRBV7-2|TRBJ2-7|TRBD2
CASSPDRRGLANEQYF
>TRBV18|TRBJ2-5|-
CASSPLETQYF
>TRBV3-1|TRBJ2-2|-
CASSHLAGGELFF
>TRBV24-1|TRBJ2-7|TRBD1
CATSDSTGGNEQYF
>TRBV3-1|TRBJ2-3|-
CASSRPTGGKVLDTQYF
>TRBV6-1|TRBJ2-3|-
CASSEIPGSTDTQYF
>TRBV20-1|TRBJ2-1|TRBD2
CSASTIGTSGSYNEQFF
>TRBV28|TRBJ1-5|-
CARKKQAGNNQPQHF
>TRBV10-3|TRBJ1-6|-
CAISESIIDSPLHF
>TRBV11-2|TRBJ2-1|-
CASSERASSYNEQFF
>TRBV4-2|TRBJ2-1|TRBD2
CASSPATSSGGANEQFF
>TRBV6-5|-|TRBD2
CASSYGEGRETQYF
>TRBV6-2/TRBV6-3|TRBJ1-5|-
CASDEGAGQPQHF
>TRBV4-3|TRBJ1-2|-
CASKNSHGYTF
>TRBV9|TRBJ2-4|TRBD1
CASSRQGAKNIQYF